The TCR beta chain described here comes from a study of blood T cell repertoires in COVID-19 (dated by TCRdb to about 2020). For context, the study as a whole: Samples from collaborators originated in the United States, Italy and Spain and spanned both the acute and convalescent phases of COVID-19. The dataset comprised deeply sampled blood TCRbeta repertoires from subjects exposed to, actively infected with, or recovered from COVID-19. Where HLA class I and class II types were available, the types were taken from metadata supplied by the sample provider, not from assay-based typing. The prospective study material was composed of cDNA or gDNA derived from T cells, B-cell-depleted T cells, or PBMCs. A de-identified subject ID, COVID-19 status, age in years and sex were almost always included in the sample metadata. The samples were drawn from two sources: the first 160 participants of the ongoing ImmuneRACE study, and about 1,300 subjects contributed by 6 global collaborators. The repertoires were made available in a free public database intended to serve as a resource for research on the immune response to SARS-CoV-2. The paper as a whole reports these results and caveats: The amount of clinical and demographic metadata varied by source and participant and was provided uncurated.

Collaborating institutions collected whole blood in K2EDTA tubes following their own protocols. For TCRbeta analysis, collaborators shipped samples as frozen whole blood, isolated PBMCs, or DNA extracted from either of those sample types. The immunoSEQ Assay, a bias-controlled multiplex PCR, was used to amplify TCRbeta CDR3 regions from genomic DNA. As for how the authors treated the data: The number of nucleated cells in each sample was estimated from the amplification of reference gene primers within the assay. To quantify the absolute abundance of each unique TCRbeta CDR3 rearrangement, sequence reads were collapsed and filtered. Productive Simpson clonality was computed per sample as the square root of Simpson's diversity index over productive rearrangements. TCRdb took this table from immuneACCESS and kept in-frame rearrangements with V and J called. Such tables lack part of the clones; where checked against another copy, unresolved V genes explain under half of the gap, and the rest is unexplained. The DNA gave D and trimming, while V, J and clone size come from that table. In all, the sample holds 100,000 to 140,000 clones, and about nine tenths of those were seen once. Around 1.3% of the sample is taken by the ten largest.

On this clone itself: This receptor's antigen is unknown. Base-call qualities are not available, and no considerably larger clone is one nucleotide away.

Sample: peripheral blood. This sequence originates from a woman in her twenties or thirties with acute or convalescent COVID-19.

The DNA is TGCGCCAGCAGCTTTAACCGGGACAGGGTACCTCTCTCTGGGGCCAACGTCCTGACTTTC. This codes for CASSFNRDRVPLSGANVLTF. The chain joins TRBV5-1 to TRBJ2-6, and TRBD1 matches 9 of the central bases. CDR1 and CDR2 are drawn from the germline V gene: SGHRS, YFSETQ. V is cut back by 2 bases and J by 0 bases, with 12 bases in the junction unmatched. From the cysteine up to the phenylalanine, the CDR3 has a length of 20 residues. Only the CDR3 region is kept as DNA, spanning 60 bases read in frame from base 1.